This TCR beta chain was retrieved from a study of technical replicates of blood from a handful of donors. Sequencing was performed with immunoSEQ multiplex PCR; in TCRdb, only in-frame clones are kept and a portion is missing. The sample holds approximately 75,000 clones, roughly 95% seen once. V lost 2 bases to trimming and J lost 0 bases, with 11 bases between them. The germline gives CDR1 MNHNY, CDR2 SVGAGI (reference sequence). This CDR3 spans 16 amino acids. This receptor was taken from a human donor in good health. The gene calls are TRBV6-6 and TRBJ2-1; D possibly corresponds to TRBD2 (5 bases). The sequenced sample consisted of T cells isolated from PBMCs. The CDR3 here is CASSYLDYSSYNEQFF. The CDR3 DNA reads as TGTGCCAGCAGTTACCTAGACTATAGCTCCTACAATGAGCAGTTCTTC.